The T cell receptor beta chain described here comes from a study of glioma-infiltrating T cells after dendritic cell vaccination. Study at large: Monocyte-derived dendritic cells, cultured approximately 7 days with IL-4 and GM-CSF, were pulsed with autologous tumor lysate. Patients received three intradermal dendritic cell vaccine injections at biweekly intervals.

Trimming left V 5 bases short and J 0 bases short, with 9 bases between. In germline, CDR1 is SGHRS, CDR2 YFSETQ. The CDR3 covers 15 residues. Generated by immunoSEQ multiplex PCR, the TCRdb table keeps only in-frame clones and is missing some. Of roughly 51,000 clones listed, roughly 87% were seen once; the top ten hold about an eighth. The origin of this receptor is a human donor with glioblastoma. The V gene is TRBV5-1, the J gene TRBJ2-6, with D possibly TRBD1 on 6 matching bases. Sample: blood, taken before dendritic cell vaccination. The CDR3 DNA reads as TGCGCCAGCAGAGGGGGAACCTCTGGGGCCAACGTCCTGACTTTC. This encodes CASRGGTSGANVLTF.